A single sample gave rise to the 25 T cell receptor beta chains below, sequenced in a study of tumor-infiltrating lymphocytes in primary liver carcinoma. They got blood RNA out of unsorted whole blood and also pulled out germline DNA. With roughly 540 ng total RNA as template and a constant-region primer, TCR beta cDNA was made. Investigators got TCR beta libraries out of three nested multiplex PCR rounds, done with slightly modified ARM-PCR. TRBV1-TRBV30 forward and Cbeta reverse primers drove the first two approximately 11-cycle rounds. TCRdb fed the multiplex PCR reads into MiXCR, producing one record per CDR3 protein. Among about 350,000 distinct CDR3 sequences listed, roughly two thirds were seen once. Specimen: peripheral blood. All receptors derive from a man aged 35 to 55 with primary liver carcinoma and hepatitis B virus infection.

The rearrangement uses TRBV30 and TRBJ1-1; D may be TRBD1 (5 bases). Per the germline V gene, CDR1 is GTSNPN and CDR2 is SVGIG (reference sequence). V was cut by 5 bases and J by 1 base, with 11 bases left in between. CDR3 length: 13 amino acids. The CDR3 spells CAWSGVANTEAFF. The CDR3 DNA sequence: TGTGCCTGGTCGGGGGTGGCGAACACTGAAGCTTTCTTT.

On this clonotype: This may be a read error: a much more frequent sequence differs by one nucleotide. The rearrangement links TRBV6-5 to TRBJ2-5; D is perhaps TRBD1 (6 bases). Germline V CDR1 and CDR2: MNHEY, SVGAGI. This CDR3 is 13 amino acids long. V was cut by 9 bases and J by 5 bases, with 16 bases left in between. CDR3 DNA: TGTGCCAGTACAGGGTGGAGAGGGGAGACCCAGTACTTC. This codes for CASTGWRGETQYF.

With respect to this clonotype: A much larger clone lies one base from this, so it may be a read error. Here the CDR3 DNA reads TGCAGCGTTTTAGGGGATGATGGAGCTTTCTTT. It is translated as CSVLGDDGAFF. This chain connects TRBV29-1 to TRBJ1-1, with D tentatively TRBD1 (5 bases). Trimming pared 5 bases from V and 10 bases from J, leaving 14 bases between. Looked up from germline, CDR1 is SQVTM and CDR2 is ANQGSEA. The CDR3 covers 11 residues.

This clonotype appeared many times. The DNA of the CDR3 is TGCAGCGTTGATACAGGCAACCAAGAGACCCAGTACTTC. Its translation: CSVDTGNQETQYF. The rearrangement links TRBV29-1 to TRBJ2-5, with D possibly matching TRBD1 (5 bases). Germline V gene lookup returns CDR1 SQVTM and CDR2 ANQGSEA. CDR3 length: 13 amino acids. V lost 3 bases and J lost 0, with 8 bases in between. Based on the CDR3 plus reference TRBV29-1 and TRBJ2-5, the full variable domain is SAVISQKPSRDICQRGTSLTIQCQVDSQVTMMFWYRQQPGQSLTLIATANQGSEATYESGFVIDKFPISRPNLTFSTLTVSNMSPEDSSIYLCSVDTGNQETQYFGPGTRLLVL.

In this sample, this clonotype turned up once. A read error is possible here, since a much larger clone lies one base away. This chain connects TRBV7-9 to TRBJ2-7, with 13 bases matching TRBD2. V gave up 5 bases and J gave up 7 bases; unmatched junction bases: 5. CDR3 length: 14 amino acids. In germline, CDR1 is SEHNR, CDR2 FQNEAQ (reference sequence). The CDR3 DNA reads TGTGCCAGCAGCCGTACTAGCGGGAGGGTGGAGCAGTACTTC. This gives the protein CASSRTSGRVEQYF.

As to this clonotype: One junction end does not reproduce the germline sequence, and a read error may be involved. The V gene is TRBV11-2, the J gene TRBJ2-1; the match to TRBD2 covers 8 bases. This CDR3 spans 15 amino acids. In germline, CDR1 is SGHAT, CDR2 FQNNGV. CDR3 protein: CASSLRGEEYNEQLF. The CDR3 DNA sequence: TGTGCCAGCAGCTTGCGGGGGGAGGAGTACAATGAGCAGTTATTC.

This clonotype was detected once. No conserved phenylalanine or tryptophan is present at the end of the CDR3, so a read error is the likely explanation. The chain is built from TRBV29-1 and TRBJ2-5; no firm D call. V was pared by 3 bases and J by 4 bases, with 12 bases between. This CDR3 comprises 13 residues. Germline CDR1 SQVTM, CDR2 ANQGSEA. The CDR3 DNA is TGCAGCGTTGAGGATGTTTGGGGAGAGACCCAGTACCTC. This translates into CSVEDVWGETQYL.

To note about this clonotype: One end of the junction is discordant with germline, which a read error may explain. The chain uses TRBV11-2 and TRBJ1-1; D not resolved. CDR1 is SGHAT, CDR2 FQNNGV, per germline. The CDR3 length is 14 residues. The CDR3 here is CTSSFYGLGSEAFF. DNA for the CDR3: TGTACCAGCAGCTTTTACGGCTTAGGCAGTGAAGCTTTCTTT.

On this clonotype itself: An end of the junction differs from the germline gene, which may be a read error. The chain employs TRBV11-2 and TRBJ2-7; the D gene is possibly TRBD1 (5 bases). Germline CDR1 is SGHAT and CDR2 is FQNNGV. This CDR3 is 12 amino acids long. Written as DNA, the CDR3 is TGTGTCAGCAGCTTCAGGGCTAGCGAGCAGTACTTC. Its protein product is CVSSFRASEQYF.

A note on this clonotype: A read error may account for a junction end that differs from germline. V is TRBV11-2 and J is TRBJ2-7; maybe TRBD2 (6 bases). This CDR3 is 14 amino acids long. The germline CDR1 and CDR2 sequences are SGHAT and FQNNGV. DNA of the CDR3: TGTGCCATCAGCTTAGGAGGGGAGCCCTACGAGCAATACTTC. It specifies CAISLGGEPYEQYF.

Ten or more counts support this clonotype. In DNA form, the CDR3 reads TGTGCCAGCAGCCGTAACTACAGGGGGTCCTACGAGCAGTACTTC. It specifies CASSRNYRGSYEQYF. V usage is TRBV11-2 and J usage is TRBJ2-7; 8 nucleotides agree with TRBD1. This CDR3 is built from 15 residues. Germline V lookup: CDR1 SGHAT, CDR2 FQNNGV. Trimming removed 5 bases from V and 1 base from J; junction bases left unmatched: 7.

V gene TRBV6-2 or TRBV6-3 combines with J gene TRBJ1-1, with unresolved D. Deletions cut 2 bases from V and 1 base from J, with 5 bases between. This CDR3 is 13 amino acids long. The germline V gene has CDR1 MNHEY and CDR2 SVGEGT. In DNA form, the CDR3 reads TGTGCCAGCAGTTACGCCAGGAACACTGAAGCTTTCTTT. Translating it yields CASSYARNTEAFF.

The V gene is TRBV5-5, the J gene TRBJ2-1, with TRBD2 matching 8 bases. Germline trimming cut 4 bases from V and 7 bases from J; bases unmatched to any gene: 10. The CDR3 is made up of 15 amino acids. Germline-derived CDR1 and CDR2 are SGHKS and YYEKEE (reference sequence). The CDR3 bases are TGTGCCAGCAGCCTCCGGGGGGGAGGGGGGAATGAGCAGTTCTTC. This codes for CASSLRGGGGNEQFF.

The chain uses TRBV7-9 and TRBJ2-2; 11 nucleotides line up with TRBD2. CDR1 SEHNR and CDR2 FQNEAQ come from the germline V gene (reference sequence). The CDR3 spans 16 residues. The trim removed 5 bases at V and 4 bases at J, leaving 6 bases unmatched. The CDR3 region is CASSPTSGSGTGELFF. For the CDR3, the DNA is TGTGCCAGCAGCCCCACTAGCGGGAGTGGCACCGGGGAGCTGTTTTTT.

Note on this clonotype: A much larger clone is a single base away; this may be a read error. No conserved phenylalanine or tryptophan ends this CDR3, so it is likely a read error. The rearrangement links TRBV6-2 or TRBV6-3 to TRBJ2-7, with TRBD1 matching over 7 bases. Trimming took 5 bases from V and 4 from J; bases not matched to a gene: 5. Germline V gene data show CDR1 as MNHEY and CDR2 as SVGEGT. This CDR3 is 13 amino acids long. CDR3 DNA sequence: TGTGCCAGCAGTCGCCGACAGGGTTACGAGCAGTACTTA. Translating it yields CASSRRQGYEQYL.

Remarks on this clonotype: Being one base from a much bigger clone, this may be a read error. The CDR3 does not close with the conserved phenylalanine or tryptophan, likely indicating a read error. V gene TRBV5-5 combines with J gene TRBJ2-7; D gene ambiguous. Germline CDR1 SGHKS, CDR2 YYEKEE (reference sequence). The V end lost 2 bases, the J end lost 0 bases, and 15 bases lay between the germline ends. The length of the CDR3 is 16 residues. Written as DNA, the CDR3 is TGTGCCAGCAGCTTTTTTGGGATGATGAGCTCCTACGAGCAGTACCTC. It codes for CASSFFGMMSSYEQYL.

With respect to this clonotype: Being one base from a much bigger clone, this may be a read error. The V call is TRBV4-1, the J call TRBJ2-7; no reliable D call. CDR3 size: 16 residues. In germline, CDR1 is MGHRA, CDR2 YSYEKL. V was trimmed by 3 bases and J by 0 bases, leaving 15 bases between them. The CDR3 nucleotides read TGCGCCAGCAGCCAGGAAACTTCGTCTATCTCCTACGAGCAGTACTTC. It is translated as CASSQETSSISYEQYF.

This clonotype showed up just a few times. CDR3 coding DNA: TGTGCCAGCACCGGGGTCAATGAGCAGTTCTTC. Residues: CASTGVNEQFF. The rearrangement uses TRBV2 and TRBJ2-1, with a tentative D call TRBD2 (5 bases). The V gene's germline CDR1 is SNHLY and CDR2 FYNNEI. The ends were cut back, 7 bases at V and 6 bases at J, with 7 bases in the middle. CDR3 length: 11 residues. Supplemented by reference TRBV2 and TRBJ2-1, the full variable domain reads EPEVTQTPSHQVTQMGQEVILRCVPISNHLYFYWYRQILGQKVEFLVSFYNNEISEKSEIFDDQFSVERPDGSNFTLKIRSTKLEDSAMYFCASTGVNEQFFGPGTRLTVL.

As for this clonotype: A junction boundary mismatches the germline segment, possibly from a read error. The chain recombines TRBV6-5 with TRBJ1-5; D is undetermined. Germline CDR1 MNHEY, CDR2 SVGAGI. The CDR3 loop spans 15 amino acids. CDR3 nucleotide sequence: TGTGCCAGCAGTTACTCGTTCGGTAGCAATCAGCCCCGGCATTTT. Protein sequence: CASSYSFGSNQPRHF.

As for this clonotype: This sequence may be a read error, since a much larger clone differs from it by one base. The J gene is TRBJ1-1, the V gene TRBV12-3 or TRBV12-4, with D perhaps matching TRBD1 (5 bases). V was pared by 9 bases and J by 2 bases, with 16 bases between. This CDR3 comprises 14 residues. This CDR3 is CARRLGQTNTEAFF. The CDR3, as DNA: TGTGCCAGAAGGTTGGGGCAGACTAACACTGAAGCTTTCTTT.

The chain links TRBV4-2 to TRBJ2-7; D call uncertain. The length of the CDR3 is 16 residues. In germline, CDR1 is LGHNA, CDR2 YNFKEQ. DNA for the CDR3: TGTGCCAGTAGCCAAGGTGGAGTTAGTGGAGCCTACGAGCAGTACGTC. Its protein is CASSQGGVSGAYEQYV.

Comments on this clonotype: A much more abundant neighbour one base away suggests this may be a read error. V and J are TRBV5-4 and TRBJ2-7, with no clear D. This CDR3 contains 16 residues. Germline V gives CDR1 SGHNT, CDR2 YYREEE (reference sequence). V was cut by 0 bases and J by 0 bases, with 13 bases left in between. The CDR3 reads CASSLGGILGSYEQYF. DNA of the CDR3: TGTGCCAGCAGCTTGGGCGGTATCCTGGGCTCCTACGAGCAGTACTTC.

This clonotype was seen many times. The chain is built from TRBV29-1 and TRBJ2-1, with D unresolved. The ends were cut back, 2 bases at V and 4 bases at J, with 12 bases in the middle. The CDR3 covers 14 residues. Looked up from germline, CDR1 is SQVTM and CDR2 is ANQGSEA. In DNA, the CDR3 is TGCAGCGTTGAAAGGGATGCGGAATACAATGAGCAGTTCTTC. This sequence encodes CSVERDAEYNEQFF.

In its sample, this clonotype was seen many times. The chain recombines TRBV29-1 with TRBJ1-4; a weak D match, TRBD1 (5 bases). Trimming stripped 5 bases from V and 7 bases from J, with 11 bases between. CDR3 length: 12 amino acids. Germline V gene sequence: CDR1 SQVTM, CDR2 ANQGSEA. The CDR3 loop is CSVMAGSEKLFF. Here the CDR3 DNA reads TGCAGCGTTATGGCAGGGAGTGAAAAACTGTTTTTT.

About this clonotype: A read error may produce the germline difference seen at one junction end. The rearrangement uses TRBV6-5 and TRBJ2-5, with 7 bases fitting TRBD2. This CDR3 spans 15 amino acids. CDR1 is MNHEY and CDR2 is SVGAGI in the germline V gene. The CDR3 sequence is CASSYGTGGYETEYF. DNA of the CDR3: TGTGCCAGCAGTTACGGCACGGGAGGTTATGAGACCGAGTACTTC.